Detailed here is one T cell receptor (beta chain). No antigen is known for it. TCRdb keeps only in-frame clones here, not all; method: immunoSEQ multiplex PCR. The table lists 25,000 to 30,000 clones, 73% of them singletons. This CDR3 comprises 13 residues. From germline, CDR1 is MNHEY and CDR2 SVGAGI. The V gene lost 6 bases and the J gene lost 1 base, with 9 bases spanning the gap. Antigen-specific CD4+ T cell clonotypes were called by their expansion after viral peptide-pool culture in ViraFEST. Having been cultured for 9 to 11 days, the cells underwent CD4+ T cell isolation. Either the mRNA-1273 or the BNT162b2 vaccine was given to participants as two doses. Peptides at roughly 10 ug/ml and IL-2 at about 10 IU/ml were added to 2 million or so PBMC per well. These data come from a study of vaccination effects on CD4 cells after COVID-19. Study-wide background: Post-vaccine sampling occurred a median 72 days after the second dose.

V usage is TRBV6-5 and J usage is TRBJ1-2; unclear D gene. This clonotype was sampled from a human donor who received a COVID-19 vaccine. The sample consisted of CD4+ T cells from PBMCs cultured with HCoV-NL63 spike peptides, taken after COVID-19 vaccination. Written as DNA, the CDR3 is TGTGCCAGCAGGCCAGGAGTTAACTATGGCTACACCTTC. Amino acids: CASRPGVNYGYTF.